The 25 T cell receptor beta chains below were found in one sample sequenced in a study of siplizumab effects on memory and regulatory T cells. Sequenced by immunoSEQ multiplex PCR; TCRdb stores in-frame clones only, minus some. This table has 100,000 or so clones, 94% appearing once. The material sequenced was Tregs sorted from blood. These receptors all stem from a human donor in good health.

The V and J genes are TRBV7-6 and TRBJ2-2, with D unclear. This CDR3 spans 11 amino acids. From germline, CDR1 is SGHVS and CDR2 FNYEAQ. V was trimmed by 0 bases and J by 7 bases, leaving 0 bases between them. The DNA for the CDR3 is TGTGCCAGCAGCTTAGCCGGGGAGCTGTTTTTT. This encodes CASSLAGELFF. Full variable domain (rest looked up from reference TRBV7-6 and TRBJ2-2): GAGVSQSPRYKVTKRGQDVALRCDPISGHVSLYWYRQALGQGPEFLTYFNYEAQQDKSGLPNDRFSAERPEGSISTLTIQRTEQRDSAMYRCASSLAGELFFGEGSRLTVL.

The chain is built from TRBV9 and TRBJ2-2; D remains ambiguous. Trimming shortened V by 0 bases and J by 3 bases, and 9 bases separated the two germline ends. This CDR3 spans 15 amino acids. Germline CDR1 SGDLS, CDR2 YYNGEE. The CDR3 region is CASSVVQDHTGELFF. The CDR3 bases are TGTGCCAGCAGCGTAGTGCAGGATCACACCGGGGAGCTGTTTTTT.

On this clone itself: Other DNA variants within this sample encode the same CDR3. The chain uses TRBV9 and TRBJ2-5; D is possibly TRBD2 (5 bases). V dropped 0 bases and J dropped 5 bases, with 8 bases sitting between them. The length of the CDR3 is 13 residues. Looked up from germline, CDR1 is SGDLS and CDR2 is YYNGEE. The CDR3 region is CASSVGPGETQYF. In nucleotides, the CDR3 is TGTGCCAGCAGCGTAGGCCCGGGGGAGACCCAGTACTTC.

The chain joins TRBV9 to TRBJ1-5; D gene unclear. The V and J ends lost 3 bases and 7 bases respectively, with 11 bases between them. Per the germline V gene, CDR1 is SGDLS and CDR2 is YYNGEE. This CDR3 has 13 residues. CDR3 bases: TGTGCCAGCAGCGCCCAGAGGTGCCAGCCCCAGCATTTT. Protein product: CASSAQRCQPQHF.

The chain has TRBV11-2 and TRBJ2-5; weak D call: TRBD2 (5 bases). The ends were cut back, 2 bases at V and 5 bases at J, with 15 bases in the middle. In germline, CDR1 is SGHAT, CDR2 FQNNGV. The CDR3 runs to 15 residues. CDR3 loop: CASSLRTLGWETQYF. CDR3 nucleotide sequence: TGTGCCAGCAGCTTAAGAACACTAGGGTGGGAGACCCAGTACTTC.

The rearrangement joins TRBV6-5 to TRBJ1-2, with TRBD1 identical over 8 bases. The V and J ends lost 4 bases and 0 bases, in that order; junction bases with no gene match: 7. The CDR3 extends over 16 amino acids. CDR1 MNHEY and CDR2 SVGAGI come from the germline V gene. This CDR3 is CASSSLDRVANYGYTF. In DNA form, the CDR3 reads TGTGCCAGCAGTTCATTGGACAGGGTTGCTAACTATGGCTACACCTTC.

The chain links TRBV20-1 to TRBJ1-4; the D is unclear. V gave up 6 bases and J gave up 5 bases, with 4 bases separating them. From germline, CDR1 is DFQATT and CDR2 SNEGSKA (reference sequence). This CDR3 has 10 amino acids. DNA for the CDR3: TGCAGTGCGAAAAATGAAAAACTGTTTTTT. Translation gives CSAKNEKLFF.

The V gene is TRBV5-4, the J gene TRBJ2-7; the D call may be TRBD1 or TRBD2 (5 bases each). Per the germline V gene, CDR1 is SGHNT and CDR2 is YYREEE (reference sequence). V lost 1 base and J lost 1, with 12 bases in between. The CDR3 length is 15 residues. The CDR3 coding sequence is TGTGCCAGCAGCTTGCCGGGACGGAATTCCTACGAGCAGTACTTC. This translates into CASSLPGRNSYEQYF.

This sequence joins TRBV28 and TRBJ2-1, with 10 bases lining up with TRBD2. Germline assignment: CDR1 MDHEN and CDR2 SYDVKM. CDR3 length: 15 amino acids. The ends lost 11 bases at V and 3 bases at J; junction bases unmatched: 10. Written as DNA, the CDR3 is TGTGCCCTTGCCAACAGCGGGAGGGACTACAATGAGCAGTTCTTC. It encodes CALANSGRDYNEQFF. Full variable domain (missing parts from reference TRBV28 and TRBJ2-1): DVKVTQSSRYLVKRTGEKVFLECVQDMDHENMFWYRQDPGLGLRLIYFSYDVKMKEKGDIPEGYSVSREKKERFSLILESASTNQTSMYLCALANSGRDYNEQFFGPGTRLTVL.

The rearrangement uses TRBV18 and TRBJ2-1, with 10 bases that match TRBD2. Germline loops: CDR1 KGHSH, CDR2 LQKENI. Unmatched junction bases numbered 7, after V lost 5 bases and J lost 6 bases. The CDR3 extends over 15 amino acids. CDR3 sequence: CASSKDLAGGNEQFF. The CDR3 coding sequence is TGTGCCAGCTCAAAGGACTTAGCGGGGGGCAATGAGCAGTTCTTC.

This rearrangement joins TRBV28 to TRBJ2-7, with 10 positions matching TRBD2. With V trimmed by 6 bases and J by 0 bases, 5 bases remained unmatched. In germline, CDR1 is MDHEN, CDR2 SYDVKM. There are 15 residues in the CDR3. CDR3 residues: CASRTSGSISYEQYF. The CDR3 DNA reads TGTGCCAGCAGGACTAGCGGGTCCATCTCCTACGAGCAGTACTTC.

The chain recombines TRBV9 with TRBJ1-5; maybe TRBD1 (5 bases). V was trimmed by 0 bases and J by 3 bases, leaving 16 bases between them. The CDR3 covers 17 residues. Germline CDR1 is SGDLS and CDR2 is YYNGEE. The CDR3 bases are TGTGCCAGCAGCGTAGTCGGGGACCTAACACACAATCAGCCCCAGCATTTT. Translated, it gives CASSVVGDLTHNQPQHF. Using reference TRBV9 and TRBJ1-5 for the parts outside the CDR3, the full variable domain is DSGVTQTPKHLITATGQRVTLRCSPRSGDLSVYWYQQSLDQGLQFLIQYYNGEERAKGNILERFSAQQFPDLHSELNLSSLELGDSALYFCASSVVGDLTHNQPQHFGDGTRLSIL.

V is TRBV2 and J is TRBJ2-3; unclear D gene. Trimming took off 7 bases at V and 1 base at J, with 6 bases between the two ends. This CDR3 region has 12 residues. Germline CDR1 is SNHLY and CDR2 is FYNNEI. The CDR3 reads CASNIGTDTQYF. CDR3 DNA: TGTGCCAGCAATATTGGCACAGATACGCAGTATTTT.

This clone was counted once. The chain links TRBV28 to TRBJ1-5; perhaps TRBD1 as D (5 bases). The germline V and J ends were trimmed by 1 base and 1 base, with 14 bases remaining between them. The CDR3 has 17 amino acids. Germline loops: CDR1 MDHEN, CDR2 SYDVKM. CDR3 sequence: CASSLSGSLQSNQPQHF. CDR3 in DNA: TGTGCCAGCAGTTTATCAGGGTCCTTGCAAAGCAATCAGCCCCAGCATTTT.

V and J are TRBV27 and TRBJ1-6; 9 bases fit TRBD1. V shed 4 bases, J shed 7 bases, and the junction held 11 bases outside the gene matches. Germline-derived CDR1 and CDR2 are MNHEY and SMNVEV (reference sequence). The CDR3 runs to 17 residues. The CDR3 nucleotides are TGTGCCAGCAGTTCCCGACAGGGGGGTGGCTTAAATTCACCCCTCCACTTT. Protein sequence: CASSSRQGGGLNSPLHF.

This chain uses TRBV28 with TRBJ1-4; no clear D. The germline V gene encodes CDR1 MDHEN and CDR2 SYDVKM. The CDR3 consists of 14 residues. The V end lost 3 bases, the J end lost 7 bases, and 12 bases lay between the germline ends. DNA of the CDR3: TGTGCCAGCAGTTTCCCTCCACAAGGTGAAAAACTGTTTTTT. Its protein is CASSFPPQGEKLFF.

This sequence joins TRBV7-2 and TRBJ1-5, with no clear D. Germline assignment: CDR1 SGHTA and CDR2 FQGNSA. Trimming removed 4 bases at V and 9 bases at J, with 16 bases between. The CDR3 contains 14 residues. The CDR3 loop is CASSSGRARWPQHF. CDR3 nucleotides: TGTGCCAGCAGCTCCGGCCGAGCACGGTGGCCCCAGCATTTT.

V gene TRBV7-8 combines with J gene TRBJ2-7, with D perhaps matching TRBD1 (5 bases). CDR1 is SGHVS and CDR2 is FQNEAQ in the germline V gene. The germline V and J ends were trimmed by 4 bases and 1 base, with 11 bases remaining between them. CDR3 size: 14 residues. The CDR3 loop is CASSYGQVSYEQYF. In nucleotides, the CDR3 is TGTGCCAGCAGCTACGGACAAGTTTCCTACGAGCAGTACTTC.

V gene TRBV7-9 combines with J gene TRBJ1-2; D unclear. There are 18 residues in the CDR3. Germline V CDR1 and CDR2: SEHNR, FQNEAQ (reference sequence). Trimming left V 2 bases short and J 4 bases short, with 23 bases between. CDR3 sequence reads: CASSLLSVSGRPLYGYTF. CDR3 DNA: TGTGCCAGCAGCTTACTTAGCGTCTCAGGACGCCCCCTCTATGGCTACACCTTC. The complete variable domain, with remaining parts taken from reference TRBV7-9 and TRBJ1-2, reads DTGVSQNPRHKITKRGQNVTFRCDPISEHNRLYWYRQTLGQGPEFLTYFQNEAQLEKSRLLSDRFSAERPKGSFSTLEIQRTEQGDSAMYLCASSLLSVSGRPLYGYTFGSGTRLTVV.

The V call is TRBV6-6, the J call TRBJ2-7; D is possibly TRBD2 (6 bases). There are 13 residues in the CDR3. The V gene lost 2 bases and the J gene lost 3 bases, with 8 bases spanning the gap. Looked up from germline, CDR1 is MNHNY and CDR2 is SVGAGI (reference sequence). The CDR3 loop is CASSYPRDYEQYF. The CDR3 DNA is TGTGCCAGCAGTTACCCGCGGGACTACGAGCAGTACTTC.

The chain combines TRBV7-9 with TRBJ1-1, with D unclear. The V end lost 1 base, the J end lost 4 bases, and 10 bases lay between the germline ends. The germline V gene encodes CDR1 SEHNR and CDR2 FQNEAQ (reference sequence). The CDR3 runs 14 residues. Here the CDR3 reads CASSLEGRLTEAFF. In nucleotides, the CDR3 is TGTGCCAGCAGCTTAGAAGGGAGACTCACTGAAGCTTTCTTT.

This clone showed up just once. In DNA, the CDR3 is TGCGCCAGCATAGCACAGGGTGGGGACACTGAAGCTTTCTTT. Encoded protein: CASIAQGGDTEAFF. The genes are TRBV4-1 and TRBJ1-1, with D perhaps matching TRBD1 (6 bases). Trimming pared 7 bases from V and 3 bases from J, leaving 15 bases between. Germline lookup yields CDR1 MGHRA and CDR2 YSYEKL. This CDR3 is built from 14 residues.

J is TRBJ2-1 and V is TRBV27; 11 positions agree with TRBD2. Trimming removed 5 bases from V and 6 bases from J; junction bases left unmatched: 12. CDR3 size: 17 residues. Germline CDR1 and CDR2: MNHEY and SMNVEV (reference sequence). CDR3 region: CASSRLGGTSGINEQFF. Written as DNA, the CDR3 is TGTGCCAGCAGTCGGCTCGGGGGGACTAGCGGCATCAATGAGCAGTTCTTC.

The chain has TRBV19 and TRBJ2-7; 13 bases are a match to TRBD2. Per germline, CDR1 LNHDA and CDR2 SQIVND (reference sequence). The CDR3 consists of 15 residues. Trimming took 3 bases from V and 7 from J; bases not matched to a gene: 6. CDR3 coding DNA: TGTGCCAGTAGTATCTGGACTAGCGGGAGCGTTGAGCAGTACTTC. Amino acids: CASSIWTSGSVEQYF.

About this clone itself: One junction end disagrees with the germline gene, perhaps due to a read error. The sample carries other DNA sequences with the same CDR3. J is TRBJ2-3 and V is TRBV5-1; D not resolved. CDR1 and CDR2 (germline): SGHRS, YFSETQ. The CDR3 is 14 amino acids. CDR3 residues: CASSLARSTDTQYF. The CDR3 bases are TGCGCCAGCAGCTTGGCCCGGAGCACCGATACGCAGTATTTT.